This TCR beta chain was retrieved from a study of T-cell memory formation after mild COVID-19. On the study more broadly: TCR clusters were largely donor specific.

TCRdb reprocessed the 5' RACE reads via MiXCR and lists one record per CDR3 protein. The profile shows more than 150,000 distinct CDR3 sequences, about a fifth of them singletons. V was trimmed by 5 bases and J by 3 bases, leaving 4 bases between them. The germline V gene has CDR1 LNHDA and CDR2 SQIVND (reference sequence). This CDR3 has 11 amino acids. J is TRBJ2-5 and V is TRBV19; D unresolved. The clonotype was recovered from a man aged 18 to 29 who had mild COVID-19 (a few samples of this study predate the infection). Cell type and time point are not known. The sample consisted of PBMCs or a T cell subset sorted from them (not recorded which). Here the CDR3 DNA reads TGTGCCAGTAGTTGGGAAGAGACCCAGTACTTC. The encoded protein is CASSWEETQYF. The whole variable domain, remainder taken from reference TRBV19 and TRBJ2-5, is DGGITQSPKYLFRKEGQNVTLSCEQNLNHDAMYWYRQDPGQGLRLIYYSQIVNDFQKGDIAEGYSVSREKKESFPLTVTSAQKNPTAFYLCASSWEETQYFGPGTRLLVL.